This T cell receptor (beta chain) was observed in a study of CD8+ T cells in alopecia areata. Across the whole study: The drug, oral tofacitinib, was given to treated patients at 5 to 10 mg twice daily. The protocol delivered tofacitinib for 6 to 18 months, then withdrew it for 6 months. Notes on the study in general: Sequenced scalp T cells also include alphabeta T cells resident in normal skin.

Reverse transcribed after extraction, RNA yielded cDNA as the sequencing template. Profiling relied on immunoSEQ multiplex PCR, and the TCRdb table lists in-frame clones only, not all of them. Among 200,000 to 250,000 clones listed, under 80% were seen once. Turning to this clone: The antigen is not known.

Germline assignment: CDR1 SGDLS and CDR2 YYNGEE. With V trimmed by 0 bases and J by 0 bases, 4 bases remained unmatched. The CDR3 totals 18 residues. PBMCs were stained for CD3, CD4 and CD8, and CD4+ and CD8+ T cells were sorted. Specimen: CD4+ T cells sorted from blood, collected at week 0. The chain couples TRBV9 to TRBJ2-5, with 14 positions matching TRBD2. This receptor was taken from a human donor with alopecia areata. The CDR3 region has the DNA TGTGCCAGCAGCGTAGCTGGGACTAGCGGGGGAAACCAAGAGACCCAGTACTTC. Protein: CASSVAGTSGGNQETQYF.